These 24 T cell receptor beta chains were all obtained from the same sample, sequenced in a study of shared clonotypes between healthy human individuals. Assay used: immunoSEQ multiplex PCR; TCRdb lists only in-frame clones, some missing. The table lists some 530,000 clones, around 73% of them singletons. Material for sequencing was PBMCs. Source of these receptors: a woman aged 40 to 50 in good health. Some clones in this sample may be carry-over from other donors' samples.

The rearrangement links TRBV19 to TRBJ2-7; perhaps D is TRBD1 or TRBD2 (7 bases each). Germline CDR1 is LNHDA and CDR2 is SQIVND (reference sequence). Between the trimmed V and J ends, which lost 5 bases and 2 bases, there was a span of 19 bases. CDR3 length: 16 residues. This chain's CDR3 is CASSSSSGGGPYEQYF. In DNA form, the CDR3 reads TGTGCCAGTAGTTCTTCTAGCGGAGGGGGCCCCTACGAGCAGTACTTC.

The rearrangement uses TRBV7-2 and TRBJ2-5; 8 bases line up with TRBD2. The CDR3 has 16 residues. Germline-derived CDR1 and CDR2 are SGHTA and FQGNSA. The trim removed 5 bases at V and 1 base at J, leaving 9 bases unmatched. In nucleotides, the CDR3 is TGTGCCAGCAGCGCCCCGGGGACTAGGGCCCAAGAGACCCAGTACTTC. Translation: CASSAPGTRAQETQYF.

The rearrangement joins TRBV10-3 to TRBJ2-5; TRBD1 agrees at 9 bases. The CDR3 runs to 13 residues. From germline, CDR1 is ENHRY and CDR2 SYGVKD. Germline trimming cut 5 bases from V and 5 bases from J; bases unmatched to any gene: 3. The CDR3 sequence: CAISTGTGETQYF. Written as DNA, the CDR3 is TGTGCCATCAGTACCGGGACAGGGGAGACCCAGTACTTC.

The gene calls are TRBV15 and TRBJ2-5; 7 nucleotides line up with TRBD1. J was trimmed by 1 base and V by 4 bases; bases with no gene match: 3. The CDR3 is 14 residues long. Per germline, CDR1 LNHNV and CDR2 YYDKDF (reference sequence). CDR3 in amino acids: CATSMGTAQETQYF. DNA of the CDR3: TGTGCCACCAGCATGGGGACAGCCCAAGAGACCCAGTACTTC.

The rearrangement links TRBV2 to TRBJ1-2; 9 bases agree with TRBD1. There are 15 residues in the CDR3. CDR1 and CDR2 from the germline V gene are SNHLY and FYNNEI. Trimming at V came to 6 bases and at J to 10 bases, leaving 15 bases not matched to a gene. The CDR3 DNA sequence: TGTGCCAGCAGCGACCCCGGGACAGGGAGTTTTGACTACACCTTC. Encoded protein: CASSDPGTGSFDYTF.

The CDR3 bases are TGTGCCAGTAGTTCGGAAAGGACGGGAGGGGAGGTCTCTGGGGCCAACGTCCTGACTTTC. Amino acids: CASSSERTGGEVSGANVLTF. The gene calls are TRBV19 and TRBJ2-6; 8 nucleotides agree with TRBD2. Germline-derived CDR1 and CDR2 are LNHDA and SQIVND (reference sequence). V lost 5 bases to trimming and J lost 0 bases; unmatched junction nucleotides: 15. The CDR3 spans 20 residues.

The chain combines TRBV29-1 with TRBJ2-1; 10 bases agree with TRBD2. J was trimmed by 8 bases and V by 0 bases; bases with no gene match: 16. Germline V gene lookup returns CDR1 SQVTM and CDR2 ANQGSEA. This CDR3 is 18 amino acids long. CDR3 loop: CSVEDSQDPGLASDEQFF. CDR3 DNA: TGCAGCGTTGAAGATAGCCAGGATCCGGGACTAGCGAGCGATGAGCAGTTCTTC.

The rearrangement uses TRBV6-1 and TRBJ2-3; 9 nucleotides align to TRBD2. The V gene end was trimmed by 2 bases and the J gene end by 0 bases; junction bases not matched to a gene: 0. Germline lookup yields CDR1 MNHNS and CDR2 SASEGT. This CDR3 is built from 15 residues. Written as DNA, the CDR3 is TGTGCCAGCAGTGAACTAGCGGGAAGCACAGATACGCAGTATTTT. It yields the protein CASSELAGSTDTQYF.

The CDR3: CAWSGGINEKLFF. The CDR3 DNA sequence: TGTGCCTGGAGTGGAGGTATCAATGAAAAACTGTTTTTT. The chain has TRBV30 and TRBJ1-4; no clear D gene. This CDR3 contains 13 residues. Between the trimmed V and J ends, which lost 1 base and 5 bases, there was a span of 8 bases. The germline V gene has CDR1 GTSNPN and CDR2 SVGIG (reference sequence).

CDR3 DNA: TGTGCCAGCAGCTATCACCCCGGGACAGGAGGCGATCAGCCCCAGCATTTT. Protein sequence: CASSYHPGTGGDQPQHF. The rearrangement links TRBV7-6 to TRBJ1-5, with 8 nucleotides matching TRBD1. Germline CDR1 is SGHVS and CDR2 is FNYEAQ. J gave up 5 bases and V 4 bases, and 13 bases lay outside the gene matches. This CDR3 spans 17 amino acids.

This sequence joins TRBV30 and TRBJ2-2; D is possibly TRBD1 (5 bases). CDR3 length: 15 residues. Trimming removed 2 bases at V and 5 bases at J, with 15 bases between. Germline V CDR1 and CDR2: GTSNPN, SVGIG (reference sequence). CDR3 sequence: CAWSSGRPWTGELFF. The CDR3 DNA sequence: TGTGCCTGGAGTTCAGGGCGGCCGTGGACCGGGGAGCTGTTTTTT.

This chain links TRBV2 with TRBJ1-5, with D perhaps matching TRBD1 (5 bases). CDR3 length equals 16 residues. Germline V gene data show CDR1 as SNHLY and CDR2 as FYNNEI. Trimming shortened V by 5 bases and J by 7 bases, and 21 bases separated the two germline ends. CDR3 protein: CASSPEGGQGDQPQHF. The CDR3 DNA follows: TGTGCCAGCAGTCCAGAGGGTGGGCAGGGAGACCAGCCCCAGCATTTT.

This clone was seen a handful of times. This chain links TRBV4-3 with TRBJ2-3; a weak D match, TRBD1 (6 bases). CDR1 is LGHNA, CDR2 YSLEER, per germline. The CDR3 consists of 14 residues. V was shortened by 2 bases and J by 1 base, with 7 bases between the two germline ends. The CDR3 protein is CASSQRQGTDTQYF. The CDR3 region has the DNA TGCGCCAGCAGCCAACGACAGGGCACAGATACGCAGTATTTT.

The sample holds one count of this clone. The chain recombines TRBV7-2 with TRBJ2-7, with 8 bases identical to TRBD1. This CDR3 comprises 14 residues. Germline CDR1 reads SGHTA; CDR2 reads FQGNSA. The ends lost 4 bases at V and 3 bases at J; junction bases unmatched: 5. The CDR3 spells CASSYGTGGYEQYF. CDR3 DNA sequence: TGTGCCAGCAGCTACGGGACAGGTGGCTACGAGCAGTACTTC.

This clone was seen repeatedly, ten times or more. V gene TRBV30 combines with J gene TRBJ2-5, with D possibly being TRBD2 (6 bases). The ends were cut back, 0 bases at V and 8 bases at J, with 13 bases in the middle. Germline V gene data show CDR1 as GTSNPN and CDR2 as SVGIG (reference sequence). The CDR3 is 13 residues long. This CDR3 is CAWSVAGEGTQYF. The CDR3 nucleotides read TGTGCCTGGAGTGTAGCGGGTGAGGGAACCCAGTACTTC.

The CDR3 coding sequence is TGTGCCAGCAGCGCCTCCCAAGTGGAGACCCAGTACTTC. Protein product: CASSASQVETQYF. The chain joins TRBV7-2 to TRBJ2-5; D is unclear. Between the trimmed V and J ends, which lost 5 bases and 5 bases, there was a span of 12 bases. Looked up from germline, CDR1 is SGHTA and CDR2 is FQGNSA. The CDR3 is 13 residues long.

The sample holds one count of this clone. The rearrangement links TRBV30 to TRBJ2-3, with 9 nucleotides matching TRBD1. The V gene end was trimmed by 2 bases and the J gene end by 3 bases; junction bases not matched to a gene: 3. The CDR3 is 14 amino acids. Per germline, CDR1 GTSNPN and CDR2 SVGIG (reference sequence). In DNA, the CDR3 is TGTGCCTGGAGTACAGGGGGCGGAACAGATACGCAGTATTTT. Its protein product is CAWSTGGGTDTQYF.

This clone was counted a few times. The chain employs TRBV21-1 and TRBJ1-2. TRBV21-1 corresponds to a pseudogene. The CDR3 runs 11 residues. The CDR3 sequence is CASSKVYGYTF. The CDR3 bases are TGTGCCAGCAGCAAGGTCTATGGCTACACCTTC.

This clone was seen ten or more times. Other DNA sequences within the sample encode an identical CDR3. V is TRBV2 and J is TRBJ2-2; the match to TRBD2 covers 8 bases. Germline V CDR1 and CDR2: SNHLY, FYNNEI. The trim removed 5 bases at V and 3 bases at J, leaving 5 bases unmatched. This CDR3 comprises 15 residues. The CDR3 sequence is CASSPTSGDTGELFF. CDR3 sequence (DNA): TGTGCCAGCAGTCCAACTAGCGGCGACACCGGGGAGCTGTTTTTT.

The rearrangement joins TRBV7-2 to TRBJ2-3, with D uncertain. V was pared by 4 bases and J by 4 bases, with 9 bases between. There are 13 residues in the CDR3. Per germline, CDR1 SGHTA and CDR2 FQGNSA. For the CDR3, the DNA is TGTGCCAGCAGCTCCCCCAACGCAGATACGCAGTATTTT. Translation: CASSSPNADTQYF. Variable domain in full (rest from reference TRBV7-2 and TRBJ2-3): GAGVSQSPSNKVTEKGKDVELRCDPISGHTALYWYRQSLGQGLEFLIYFQGNSAPDKSGLPSDRFSAERTGGSVSTLTIQRTQQEDSAVYLCASSSPNADTQYFGPGTRLTVL.

The chain is built from TRBV4-1 and TRBJ2-2; 12 bases map to TRBD1. The CDR3 consists of 16 residues. CDR1 and CDR2 from the germline V gene are MGHRA and YSYEKL. The V and J ends lost 4 bases and 4 bases, in that order; junction bases with no gene match: 4. CDR3 region: CASSPGDRGLTGELFF. The DNA of the CDR3 is TGCGCCAGCAGCCCCGGGGACAGGGGGCTCACCGGGGAGCTGTTTTTT.

The chain joins TRBV10-3 to TRBJ2-5, with 9 bases that match TRBD2. The CDR3 runs to 15 residues. Germline-derived CDR1 and CDR2 are ENHRY and SYGVKD. The V segment lost 4 bases and the J segment 2 bases; nucleotides outside the gene matches: 5. The CDR3 loop is CAISGGLAGQETQYF. CDR3 DNA: TGTGCCATCAGTGGTGGGCTAGCGGGACAAGAGACCCAGTACTTC.

The chain carries TRBV11-2 and TRBJ2-3, with 8 bases identical to TRBD2. Looked up from germline, CDR1 is SGHAT and CDR2 is FQNNGV. V shed 4 bases and J 8 bases; nucleotides not matched to a gene: 8. The CDR3 totals 14 residues. The CDR3 DNA is TGTGCCAGCAGCTGGAGTAGCGGGACCGTTACGCAGTATTTT. Translating it yields CASSWSSGTVTQYF.

This clone was detected once. The V call is TRBV30, the J call TRBJ1-2; D might be TRBD1 (5 bases). V lost 1 base to trimming and J lost 6 bases, with 9 bases between them. The germline V gene has CDR1 GTSNPN and CDR2 SVGIG (reference sequence). This CDR3 comprises 12 residues. The CDR3 DNA is TGTGCCTGGAGTGCGGGGGGACATGGCTACACCTTC. It yields the protein CAWSAGGHGYTF.